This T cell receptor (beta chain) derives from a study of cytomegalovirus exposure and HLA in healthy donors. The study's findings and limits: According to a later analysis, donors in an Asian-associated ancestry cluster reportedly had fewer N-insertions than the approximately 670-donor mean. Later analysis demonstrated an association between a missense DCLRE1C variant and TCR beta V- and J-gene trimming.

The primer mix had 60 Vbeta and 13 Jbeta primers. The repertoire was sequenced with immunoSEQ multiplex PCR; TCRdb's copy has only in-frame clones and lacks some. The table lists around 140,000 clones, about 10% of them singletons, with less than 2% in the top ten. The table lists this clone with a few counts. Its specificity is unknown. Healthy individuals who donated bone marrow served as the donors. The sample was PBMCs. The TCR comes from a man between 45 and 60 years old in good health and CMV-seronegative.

The CDR3 DNA follows: TGTGCCAGCAGCCCTTCATCGTTAACCGGGTCCCCGCGCTACTTC. The encoded protein is CASSPSSLTGSPRYF. This chain connects TRBV16 to TRBJ2-7; D ambiguous. CDR3 length equals 15 residues. From germline, CDR1 is KGHSY and CDR2 FQNENV. The V end lost 4 bases, the J end lost 13 bases, and 26 bases lay between the germline ends.